Listed here are 24 T cell receptor beta chains from one sample, sequenced in a study of control samples from healthy donors and cancer patients. Profiling relied on immunoSEQ multiplex PCR, and the TCRdb table lists in-frame clones only, not all of them. Of 150,000 to 190,000 clones listed, over 90% are singletons. Specimen: blood. These receptors were obtained from a man aged 50-59 years in good health.

The genes are TRBV28 and TRBJ1-1; D remains unclear. The CDR3 totals 13 residues. Looked up from germline, CDR1 is MDHEN and CDR2 is SYDVKM. Trimming pared 11 bases from V and 8 bases from J, leaving 21 bases between. The chain's CDR3 is CAAQRAVAGEAFF. In nucleotides, the CDR3 is TGTGCCGCCCAAAGGGCAGTCGCTGGGGAAGCTTTCTTT.

The genes are TRBV12-3 or TRBV12-4 and TRBJ1-2; D is perhaps TRBD1 (5 bases). V shed 6 bases and J shed 4 bases, with 12 bases lying between them. The CDR3 sequence is 13 residues long. DNA for the CDR3: TGTGCCAGCAGCACCGAGGGGATCTATGGCTACACCTTC. Amino acid sequence: CASSTEGIYGYTF.

The J gene is TRBJ2-4, the V gene TRBV19, with 7 bases identical to TRBD1. With V trimmed by 4 bases and J by 3 bases, 9 bases remained unmatched. Germline V gene sequence: CDR1 LNHDA, CDR2 SQIVND (reference sequence). The CDR3 length is 16 residues. The CDR3 sequence: CASSTLHRGLKNIQYF. In DNA form, the CDR3 reads TGTGCCAGTAGTACCCTCCACAGGGGCCTCAAAAACATTCAGTACTTC.

This chain joins TRBV6-4 and TRBJ2-7; D perhaps matches TRBD2 (5 bases). Germline CDR1 and CDR2: MRHNA and SNTAGT. Trimming pared 4 bases from V and 7 bases from J, leaving 14 bases between. The CDR3 length is 13 residues. The CDR3 sequence: CASSVEGMGEQYF. The CDR3 bases are TGTGCCAGCAGTGTAGAGGGTATGGGGGAGCAGTACTTC.

The chain couples TRBV4-1 to TRBJ2-3; D ambiguous. The germline gives CDR1 MGHRA, CDR2 YSYEKL. The CDR3 totals 17 residues. Between the trimmed V and J ends, which lost 1 base and 0 bases, there was a span of 14 bases. The CDR3 spells CASSQGASAISTDTQYF. The CDR3 DNA reads as TGCGCCAGCAGCCAAGGGGCCAGCGCAATAAGCACAGATACGCAGTATTTT.

The V and J genes are TRBV28 and TRBJ1-5; 8 bases are shared with TRBD1. The V gene end was trimmed by 1 base and the J gene end by 2 bases; junction bases not matched to a gene: 7. The CDR3 runs 17 residues. The V gene's germline CDR1 is MDHEN and CDR2 SYDVKM. The CDR3 DNA is TGTGCCAGCAGTTTATTCCGAGGACAGGGTGGCAATCAGCCCCAGCATTTT. Amino acid sequence: CASSLFRGQGGNQPQHF. Full variable domain (missing parts from reference TRBV28 and TRBJ1-5): DVKVTQSSRYLVKRTGEKVFLECVQDMDHENMFWYRQDPGLGLRLIYFSYDVKMKEKGDIPEGYSVSREKKERFSLILESASTNQTSMYLCASSLFRGQGGNQPQHFGDGTRLSIL.

The V and J genes are TRBV28 and TRBJ1-2; D is possibly TRBD1 (5 bases). Germline-derived CDR1 and CDR2 are MDHEN and SYDVKM. The CDR3 spans 13 residues. Trimming took 6 bases from V and 6 from J, leaving 14 bases between them. In DNA form, the CDR3 reads TGTGCCAGCAGCATCGGGCGAGGGGATGGCTACACCTTC. Protein sequence: CASSIGRGDGYTF.

V is TRBV30 and J is TRBJ1-2; 9 nucleotides agree with TRBD1. CDR1 GTSNPN and CDR2 SVGIG come from the germline V gene (reference sequence). V lost 6 bases and J lost 4; bases outside the gene matches: 9. This CDR3 has 14 residues. The CDR3, as DNA: TGTGCCTGTCCGGGACAGGGACAAGGCTATGGCTACACCTTC. The encoded protein is CACPGQGQGYGYTF.

The chain links TRBV29-1 to TRBJ2-7; 8 nucleotides match TRBD1. The CDR3 consists of 15 residues. After removal of 7 bases from V and 1 base from J, the junction contained 12 bases not matched to a gene. Germline CDR1 SQVTM, CDR2 ANQGSEA. The chain's CDR3 is CSAQTETGESYEQYF. The CDR3 bases are TGCAGCGCCCAGACCGAGACAGGGGAATCCTACGAGCAGTACTTC.

V and J are TRBV28 and TRBJ2-6; maybe TRBD1 (6 bases). V shed 7 bases and J shed 0 bases, with 13 bases lying between them. This CDR3 is built from 16 residues. Germline CDR1 and CDR2: MDHEN and SYDVKM. The CDR3 loop reads CASKPLQGSGANVLTF. In nucleotides, the CDR3 is TGTGCCAGCAAACCCCTACAGGGCTCTGGGGCCAACGTCCTGACTTTC.

V usage is TRBV30 and J usage is TRBJ1-4, with D tentatively TRBD1 (5 bases). The CDR3 is 15 amino acids. Germline-derived CDR1 and CDR2 are GTSNPN and SVGIG (reference sequence). Trimming pared 3 bases from V and 3 bases from J, leaving 14 bases between. The CDR3: CAWRDPGRSNEKLFF. CDR3 in DNA: TGTGCCTGGAGGGACCCGGGACGGTCTAATGAAAAACTGTTTTTT.

The J gene is TRBJ1-1, the V gene TRBV28; no firm D call. Germline V gives CDR1 MDHEN, CDR2 SYDVKM. Trimming took 5 bases from V and 1 from J, leaving 14 bases between them. CDR3 length: 15 residues. CDR3 residues: CASSHSFPGNTEAFF. In DNA, the CDR3 is TGTGCCAGCAGTCACAGTTTTCCGGGGAACACTGAAGCTTTCTTT.

This clone was seen once. The V call is TRBV7-8, the J call TRBJ2-3; 10 bases match TRBD2. Trimming cost V 2 bases and J 6 bases; bases outside gene matches: 8. This CDR3 region has 16 residues. Per germline, CDR1 SGHVS and CDR2 FQNEAQ. CDR3 loop: CASSLRQREGRDTQYF. The DNA for the CDR3 is TGTGCCAGCAGCTTACGCCAGCGGGAGGGCCGGGATACGCAGTATTTT.

The rearrangement links TRBV27 to TRBJ1-2; D is uncertain. The CDR3 is 14 amino acids. Germline CDR1 MNHEY, CDR2 SMNVEV (reference sequence). Deletions cut 0 bases from V and 7 bases from J, with 12 bases between. The CDR3 DNA is TGTGCCAGCAGTTTATCTGATAGAACTAGTGGCTACACCTTC. This encodes CASSLSDRTSGYTF.

The J gene is TRBJ2-7, the V gene TRBV6-5; the match to TRBD2 covers 10 bases. Unmatched junction bases numbered 4, after V lost 0 bases and J lost 2 bases. This CDR3 comprises 16 residues. From germline, CDR1 is MNHEY and CDR2 SVGAGI. CDR3 nucleotide sequence: TGTGCCAGCAGTTACTCGATTAGCGGGGGGACCTACGAGCAGTACTTC. Protein: CASSYSISGGTYEQYF.

The V gene is TRBV18, the J gene TRBJ2-7; D might be TRBD2 (5 bases). The germline CDR1 and CDR2 sequences are KGHSH and LQKENI. The V gene lost 0 bases and the J gene lost 2 bases, with 8 bases spanning the gap. The CDR3 loop spans 14 amino acids. The CDR3 DNA reads as TGTGCCAGCTCACCACCTTCGGGGACCTACGAGCAGTACTTC. Residues: CASSPPSGTYEQYF.

This chain joins TRBV14 and TRBJ2-4, with D maybe TRBD1 (6 bases). The germline gives CDR1 SGHDN, CDR2 FVKESK. Trimming shortened V by 0 bases and J by 10 bases, and 13 bases separated the two germline ends. The CDR3 runs to 14 residues. In DNA form, the CDR3 reads TGTGCCAGCAGCCAAGATCGGGCAGGGGTAATTCAGTACTTC. Its translation is CASSQDRAGVIQYF.

This chain connects TRBV5-1 to TRBJ2-3, with 9 bases that match TRBD2. Germline CDR1 SGHRS, CDR2 YFSETQ. With 4 bases clipped from V and 4 bases from J, the junction kept 7 bases outside the gene matches. CDR3 size: 15 residues. CDR3 region: CASSENSGRADTQYF. The CDR3 DNA is TGCGCCAGCAGCGAGAATAGCGGGAGAGCAGATACGCAGTATTTT.

The chain combines TRBV5-1 with TRBJ2-3; 11 positions match TRBD2. Germline V gives CDR1 SGHRS, CDR2 YFSETQ. The CDR3 spans 16 residues. V lost 4 bases, J lost 6 bases, and 10 bases stayed unmatched. The CDR3 DNA follows: TGCGCCAGCAGCCCAAGACTAGCGGGAAATAGGGATACGCAGTATTTT. It codes for CASSPRLAGNRDTQYF.

V usage is TRBV28 and J usage is TRBJ2-2; no clear D gene. Trimming shortened V by 2 bases and J by 6 bases, and 4 bases separated the two germline ends. CDR1 and CDR2 (germline): MDHEN, SYDVKM. This CDR3 contains 12 residues. CDR3 region: CASSLPAGELFF. The CDR3 DNA is TGTGCCAGCAGTTTACCTGCCGGGGAGCTGTTTTTT.

The chain carries TRBV5-1 and TRBJ2-1; D is uncertain. This CDR3 has 14 amino acids. Germline lookup yields CDR1 SGHRS and CDR2 YFSETQ. V gave up 5 bases and J gave up 5 bases, with 14 bases separating them. CDR3: CASRFLVPHNEQFF. CDR3 nucleotide sequence: TGCGCCAGCAGGTTTCTAGTACCCCACAATGAGCAGTTCTTC.

The CDR3 region is CASSTSSRQRGVTQYF. The CDR3 bases are TGTGCCAGCAGCACTTCTAGCAGACAACGGGGTGTTACGCAGTATTTT. The chain links TRBV7-3 to TRBJ2-3; D possibly corresponds to TRBD2 (5 bases). The CDR3 loop spans 16 amino acids. The germline V and J ends were trimmed by 5 bases and 8 bases, with 23 bases remaining between them. Germline V gene sequence: CDR1 SGHTA, CDR2 FQGTGA.

The rearrangement links TRBV12-3 or TRBV12-4 to TRBJ1-5, with a weak D call TRBD1 (6 bases). CDR3 length equals 13 residues. V was clipped by 6 bases and J by 7 bases, with 13 bases between them. In DNA, the CDR3 is TGTGCCAGCAGATACAGGGCTTTCCAGCCCCAGCATTTT. Its translation is CASRYRAFQPQHF.

CDR3 in DNA: TGTGCCAGCACCGCAGGGGCATATGGCTACACCTTC. Protein sequence: CASTAGAYGYTF. The chain links TRBV12-3 or TRBV12-4 to TRBJ1-2; D may be TRBD1 (6 bases). The V end was cut by 7 bases, the J end by 5 bases, with 11 bases between. This CDR3 has 12 amino acids.